The sequence of this TCR beta chain was determined in a study of shared clonotypes between healthy human individuals. The assay ran at deep level. This table comes from immunoSEQ multiplex PCR, and its TCRdb copy is limited to in-frame clones, with some not included. The repertoire has over a million clones, 75% to 80% of them found once; the top ten carry 0.5% to 0.6%. CDR1 KGHSH and CDR2 LQKENI come from the germline V gene. The CDR3 totals 13 residues. V lost 5 bases, J lost 0 bases, and 5 bases lay in between. As regards this clone: Its cognate antigen is unknown.

Study-level results: With a handful of donors compared, 4.5% to 6.5% of naive CD4 clonotypes were shared. Sequencing depth was predicted to influence how clonotypes are shared among donors.

Sequenced sample: memory CD4+ T cells from PBMCs. Indicated subset: CD45RA-negative fraction. The origin of this receptor is a man younger than 35 in good health. Some clones in this sample may be carry-over from other donors' samples. This chain connects TRBV18 to TRBJ1-5; D is unresolved. The DNA for the CDR3 is TGTGCCAGCTCATACAATAGCAATCAGCCCCAGCATTTT. It encodes CASSYNSNQPQHF.